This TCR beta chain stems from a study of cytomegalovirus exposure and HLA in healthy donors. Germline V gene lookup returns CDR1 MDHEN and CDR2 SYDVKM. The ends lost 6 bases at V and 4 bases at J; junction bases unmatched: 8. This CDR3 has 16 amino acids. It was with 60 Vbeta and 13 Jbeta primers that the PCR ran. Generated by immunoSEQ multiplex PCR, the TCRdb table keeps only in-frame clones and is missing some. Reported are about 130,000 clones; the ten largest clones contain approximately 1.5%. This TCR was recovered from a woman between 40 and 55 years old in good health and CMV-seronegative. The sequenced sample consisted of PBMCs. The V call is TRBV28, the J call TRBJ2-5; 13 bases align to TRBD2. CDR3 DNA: TGTGCCAGCAGACCCTCACTAGCGGGGGGGGGAGAGACCCAGTACTTC. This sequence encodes CASRPSLAGGGETQYF. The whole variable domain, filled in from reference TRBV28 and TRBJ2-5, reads DVKVTQSSRYLVKRTGEKVFLECVQDMDHENMFWYRQDPGLGLRLIYFSYDVKMKEKGDIPEGYSVSREKKERFSLILESASTNQTSMYLCASRPSLAGGGETQYFGPGTRLLVL.